This T cell receptor beta chain appears in the sequencing data of a study of response to subunit inactivated influenza vaccine. About this clonotype: Its antigen is still unknown.

Findings and limits, study-wide: Each seasonal influenza vaccination recruits few new T cells, the authors suggested.

TCRdb redid the calling of the RT-PCR reads with MiXCR, one entry per CDR3 protein. This repertoire shows 650,000 to 800,000 distinct CDR3 sequences, approximately 13% found once; its top ten account for 6.5% to 8.5%. With 6 bases removed from V and 0 bases from J, the gap between germline ends came to 18 bases. This CDR3 is 17 amino acids long. Germline lookup yields CDR1 MNHEY and CDR2 SVGEGT. This chain connects TRBV6-2 or TRBV6-3 to TRBJ1-5, with a tentative D call TRBD1 (5 bases). The TCR was taken from a man over 45 who received an inactivated influenza vaccine. The specimen comprised PBMCs from blood, sampled approximately 15 days before vaccination. CDR3 protein: CASSHPTGEYSNQPQHF. The CDR3 nucleotides read TGTGCCAGCAGCCACCCAACAGGTGAATATAGCAATCAGCCCCAGCATTTT.